The 27 T cell receptor beta chains presented below share a single source sample, sequenced in a study of CD8 T cells in Susac syndrome. Random hexamers were used to reverse transcribe the RNA input (0.5 to 1 ug). In TCRdb, the immunoSEQ multiplex PCR reads were re-called with MiXCR into one record per CDR3 protein. The top ten hold 0.085% to 0.1% of the sample, which has fewer than 200,000 distinct CDR3 sequences, around 90% seen once. The sample comprised CD4+ T cells from PBMCs. Receptors were obtained from a human donor with Susac syndrome.

This chain uses TRBV6-4 with TRBJ1-1; D is unresolved. CDR3 size: 13 residues. Germline CDR1 reads MRHNA; CDR2 reads SNTAGT. Trimming took off 3 bases at V and 2 bases at J, with 7 bases between the two ends. CDR3 in DNA: TGTGCCAGCAGTGAAACAGCAAACACTGAAGCTTTCTTT. Its translation: CASSETANTEAFF.

The CDR3 loop reads CASSIQGADNQPQHF. The CDR3 coding sequence is TGTGCCAGTAGTATACAGGGGGCCGACAATCAGCCCCAGCATTTT. The chain joins TRBV19 to TRBJ1-5; 8 bases agree with TRBD1. Germline CDR1 reads LNHDA; CDR2 reads SQIVND (reference sequence). The CDR3 covers 15 residues. Trimming removed 2 bases from V and 3 bases from J; junction bases left unmatched: 3. The full variable domain, its missing parts supplied by reference TRBV19 and TRBJ1-5, is DGGITQSPKYLFRKEGQNVTLSCEQNLNHDAMYWYRQDPGQGLRLIYYSQIVNDFQKGDIAEGYSVSREKKESFPLTVTSAQKNPTAFYLCASSIQGADNQPQHFGDGTRLSIL.

This clonotype was detected only once. V gene TRBV20-1 combines with J gene TRBJ2-2, with D hard to call. Germline CDR1 is DFQATT and CDR2 is SNEGSKA (reference sequence). V was pared by 3 bases and J by 6 bases, with 20 bases between. This CDR3 is built from 16 residues. Here the CDR3 reads CSARASPGSLAGELFF. In DNA, the CDR3 is TGCAGTGCTAGGGCCTCTCCGGGCTCCCTTGCCGGGGAGCTGTTTTTT.

The chain uses TRBV7-3 and TRBJ2-6, with TRBD1 matching 11 bases. The V gene's germline CDR1 is SGHTA and CDR2 FQGTGA. The CDR3 length is 19 residues. The ends lost 1 base at V and 1 base at J; junction bases unmatched: 6. The CDR3 DNA follows: TGTGCCAGCAGCTTAATGGGACAGGGGGTACCATCTGGGGCCAACGTCCTGACTTTC. This sequence encodes CASSLMGQGVPSGANVLTF.

The chain links TRBV19 to TRBJ2-2; D is perhaps TRBD1 (6 bases). Trimming shortened V by 3 bases and J by 2 bases, and 13 bases separated the two germline ends. In germline, CDR1 is LNHDA, CDR2 SQIVND (reference sequence). The CDR3 has 16 residues. The CDR3 DNA follows: TGTGCCAGTAGTATGATGTGGGGGCTAAACACCGGGGAGCTGTTTTTT. It specifies CASSMMWGLNTGELFF. Together with reference TRBV19 and TRBJ2-2, the CDR3 gives the full variable domain: DGGITQSPKYLFRKEGQNVTLSCEQNLNHDAMYWYRQDPGQGLRLIYYSQIVNDFQKGDIAEGYSVSREKKESFPLTVTSAQKNPTAFYLCASSMMWGLNTGELFFGEGSRLTVL.

The gene calls are TRBV28 and TRBJ2-7; tentative D call: TRBD2 (5 bases). This CDR3 spans 13 amino acids. Germline loops: CDR1 MDHEN, CDR2 SYDVKM. Trimming shortened V by 5 bases and J by 1 base, and 9 bases separated the two germline ends. In DNA, the CDR3 is TGTGCCAGCAGTATAACGGGGTCCTACGAGCAGTACTTC. Protein sequence: CASSITGSYEQYF.

The chain couples TRBV28 to TRBJ1-2; D is unclear. Trimming removed 5 bases from V and 1 base from J, with 17 bases in between. Looked up from germline, CDR1 is MDHEN and CDR2 is SYDVKM. The length of the CDR3 is 16 residues. The CDR3 bases are TGTGCCAGCAGTCTCGACGCCCGAGAGAATAACTATGGCTACACCTTC. Translation gives CASSLDARENNYGYTF.

V and J are TRBV4-1 and TRBJ1-5; D is unclear. The V and J ends lost 0 bases and 2 bases respectively, with 14 bases between them. The CDR3 consists of 17 residues. Germline CDR1 reads MGHRA; CDR2 reads YSYEKL. The CDR3 loop reads CASSQDGSGYGNQPQHF. CDR3 sequence (DNA): TGCGCCAGCAGCCAAGATGGATCGGGTTACGGCAATCAGCCCCAGCATTTT.

This clonotype was detected once. V and J are TRBV7-9 and TRBJ1-1; D may be TRBD1 (5 bases). Trimming left V 1 base short and J 0 bases short, with 9 bases between. This CDR3 comprises 15 residues. Germline V gives CDR1 SEHNR, CDR2 FQNEAQ (reference sequence). The CDR3 DNA is TGTGCCAGCAGCTTAGGCGACAGCTTGAACACTGAAGCTTTCTTT. Its translation is CASSLGDSLNTEAFF.

Only one count was recorded for this clonotype. The chain recombines TRBV6-1 with TRBJ1-2; TRBD1 matches 8 bases. The junction had 9 bases not matched to a gene; V was cut back by 2 bases and J by 4 bases. Looked up from germline, CDR1 is MNHNS and CDR2 is SASEGT. The CDR3 is 16 amino acids. The CDR3 DNA reads as TGTGCCAGCAGTGAAAGCGGCAGACAGGGGAGCTATGGCTACACCTTC. Translated: CASSESGRQGSYGYTF.

J is TRBJ2-7 and V is TRBV28, with D maybe TRBD1 (6 bases). The germline CDR1 and CDR2 sequences are MDHEN and SYDVKM. The CDR3 consists of 14 residues. Trimming shortened V by 10 bases and J by 1 base, and 17 bases separated the two germline ends. CDR3 coding DNA: TGTGCCACTGGGCCCAGGGGTTTTTCCTACGAGCAGTACTTC. It is translated as CATGPRGFSYEQYF.

The chain uses TRBV29-1 and TRBJ2-3; TRBD1 agrees at 7 bases. J lost 2 bases, V lost 0 bases, and 11 bases had no gene match. The V gene's germline CDR1 is SQVTM and CDR2 ANQGSEA. The length of the CDR3 is 17 residues. The CDR3: CSVEDPLTGLTTDTQYF. CDR3 DNA: TGCAGCGTTGAAGACCCCTTGACAGGGCTTACCACAGATACGCAGTATTTT.

V usage is TRBV29-1 and J usage is TRBJ1-1; TRBD1 is a possible D gene (5 bases). From germline, CDR1 is SQVTM and CDR2 ANQGSEA. The CDR3 is made up of 12 amino acids. Trimming left V 6 bases short and J 4 bases short, with 12 bases between. This chain's CDR3 is CSVGRGGTEAFF. CDR3 sequence (DNA): TGCAGCGTGGGACGGGGCGGCACTGAAGCTTTCTTT.

The chain joins TRBV19 to TRBJ2-6, with a possible D match to TRBD2 (5 bases). Per germline, CDR1 LNHDA and CDR2 SQIVND (reference sequence). The CDR3 runs to 15 residues. V was pared by 8 bases and J by 4 bases, with 15 bases between. CDR3 nucleotides: TGTGCCAGTTCAAGATCGGACTCCGGGGCCAACGTCCTGACTTTC. The encoded protein is CASSRSDSGANVLTF.

This clonotype was found once. V gene TRBV21-1 combines with J gene TRBJ2-1. TRBV21-1 is a known pseudogene. The CDR3 is made up of 12 amino acids. CDR3 coding DNA: TGTGCCAGTTCCCACACTGGGAATGAGCAGTTCTTC. This encodes CASSHTGNEQFF.

V and J are TRBV2 and TRBJ1-2; D might be TRBD1 (5 bases). The germline CDR1 and CDR2 sequences are SNHLY and FYNNEI. V lost 6 bases, J lost 3 bases, and 11 bases lay in between. CDR3 size: 13 residues. This CDR3 reads CASRTTDYYGYTF. The CDR3 bases are TGTGCCAGCAGAACGACAGACTACTATGGCTACACCTTC.

Written as DNA, the CDR3 is TGCAGTGCTAGAGGACAGGGGGCTAGCACAGATACGCAGTATTTT. Translated: CSARGQGASTDTQYF. The chain couples TRBV20-1 to TRBJ2-3; 10 bases are a match to TRBD1. Germline-derived CDR1 and CDR2 are DFQATT and SNEGSKA (reference sequence). Germline trimming cut 1 base from V and 0 bases from J; bases unmatched to any gene: 1. The CDR3 is 15 amino acids.

This clonotype was seen a single time. The chain is built from TRBV5-4 and TRBJ1-2; possibly TRBD1 for D (5 bases). Trimming took off 7 bases at V and 4 bases at J, with 14 bases between the two ends. The CDR3 runs to 13 residues. Germline V gives CDR1 SGHNT, CDR2 YYREEE (reference sequence). The CDR3 region has the DNA TGTGCCAGCCACAGGTACCCGGCCTATGGCTACACCTTC. Its translation: CASHRYPAYGYTF.

The V call is TRBV20-1, the J call TRBJ2-5; D not resolved. This CDR3 is 11 amino acids long. Germline values: CDR1 DFQATT, CDR2 SNEGSKA (reference sequence). V shed 2 bases and J shed 5 bases, with 6 bases lying between them. The CDR3 DNA reads TGCAGTGCTAGAAAAGAGGAGACCCAGTACTTC. Translation gives CSARKEETQYF.

V usage is TRBV20-1 and J usage is TRBJ1-4, with D hard to call. In germline, CDR1 is DFQATT, CDR2 SNEGSKA (reference sequence). This CDR3 comprises 12 residues. The CDR3 here is CSVMITNEKLFF. The CDR3 DNA is TGCAGCGTGATGATAACTAATGAAAAACTGTTTTTT.

This chain connects TRBV6-5 to TRBJ1-1, with TRBD1 as a possible D gene (5 bases). V was trimmed by 5 bases and J by 0 bases, leaving 13 bases between them. This CDR3 spans 15 amino acids. CDR1 is MNHEY and CDR2 is SVGAGI in the germline V gene. The CDR3 sequence is CASSASGRMNTEAFF. CDR3 in DNA: TGTGCCAGCAGTGCATCGGGACGGATGAACACTGAAGCTTTCTTT.

The chain couples TRBV2 to TRBJ2-1; D might be TRBD1 (6 bases). The V gene's germline CDR1 is SNHLY and CDR2 FYNNEI. Trimming removed 4 bases from V and 5 bases from J, with 12 bases in between. The CDR3 totals 14 residues. DNA of the CDR3: TGTGCCAGCAGTGCCTACAGGGACCACAATGAGCAGTTCTTC. The encoded protein is CASSAYRDHNEQFF.

In nucleotides, the CDR3 is TGTGCCATCAGTAAGGGGCCCCTAGCGGGAGGGGTTAATGAGCAGTTCTTC. Its protein product is CAISKGPLAGGVNEQFF. This chain joins TRBV10-3 and TRBJ2-1, with TRBD2 matching 12 bases. The CDR3 is made up of 17 amino acids. The germline V gene has CDR1 ENHRY and CDR2 SYGVKD. V dropped 5 bases and J dropped 7; count of bases not matched to a gene: 12.

This chain links TRBV4-1 with TRBJ2-7; D unclear. The germline V gene encodes CDR1 MGHRA and CDR2 YSYEKL. The CDR3 length is 15 residues. V was trimmed by 0 bases and J by 1 base, leaving 10 bases between them. The CDR3 region is CASSQDSGNSYEQYF. The DNA of the CDR3 is TGCGCCAGCAGCCAAGATTCAGGAAATTCCTACGAGCAGTACTTC.

The V and J genes are TRBV7-2 and TRBJ1-5, with D unresolved. Germline CDR1 SGHTA, CDR2 FQGNSA. V dropped 5 bases and J dropped 1 base, with 3 bases sitting between them. This CDR3 comprises 12 residues. Here the CDR3 reads CASSESNQPQHF. DNA of the CDR3: TGTGCCAGCAGCGAGAGCAATCAGCCCCAGCATTTT. The full variable domain, rest sourced from reference TRBV7-2 and TRBJ1-5, is GAGVSQSPSNKVTEKGKDVELRCDPISGHTALYWYRQSLGQGLEFLIYFQGNSAPDKSGLPSDRFSAERTGGSVSTLTIQRTQQEDSAVYLCASSESNQPQHFGDGTRLSIL.

This sequence joins TRBV7-3 and TRBJ2-5, with D tentatively TRBD2 (6 bases). From germline, CDR1 is SGHTA and CDR2 FQGTGA. The ends were cut back, 1 base at V and 5 bases at J, with 8 bases in the middle. The CDR3 contains 13 residues. In DNA form, the CDR3 reads TGTGCCAGCAGCTTAAATCTAGCGGAGACCCAGTACTTC. Encoded protein: CASSLNLAETQYF.

The chain carries TRBV20-1 and TRBJ1-5; no definite D call. From germline, CDR1 is DFQATT and CDR2 SNEGSKA (reference sequence). Trimming cost V 0 bases and J 1 base, with 10 bases left between them. This CDR3 contains 15 residues. Written as DNA, the CDR3 is TGCAGTGCTAGAGATCCCAGGTTCAGCAATCAGCCCCAGCATTTT. Its protein is CSARDPRFSNQPQHF.